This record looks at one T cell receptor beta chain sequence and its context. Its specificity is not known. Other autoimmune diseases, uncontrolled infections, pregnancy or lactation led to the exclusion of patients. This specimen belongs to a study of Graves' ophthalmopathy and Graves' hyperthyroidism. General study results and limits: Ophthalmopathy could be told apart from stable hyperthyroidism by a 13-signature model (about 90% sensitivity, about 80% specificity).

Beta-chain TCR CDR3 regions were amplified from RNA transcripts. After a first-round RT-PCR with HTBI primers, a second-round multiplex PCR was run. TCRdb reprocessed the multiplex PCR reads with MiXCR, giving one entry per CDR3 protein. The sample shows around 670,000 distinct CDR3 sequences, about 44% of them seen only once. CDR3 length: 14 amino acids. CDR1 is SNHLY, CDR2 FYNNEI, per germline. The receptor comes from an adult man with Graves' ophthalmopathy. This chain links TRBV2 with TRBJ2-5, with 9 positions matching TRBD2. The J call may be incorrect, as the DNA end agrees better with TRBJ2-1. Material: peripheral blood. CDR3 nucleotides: TGTGCCAGCAGGCGGGCGGGAGGGTCCAATGAGCAGTTCTTC. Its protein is CASRRAGGSNEQFF.